The rows below give T cell receptor beta chains drawn from one sample of a study of breast tumors, draining lymph nodes, adjacent tissues. One entry per CDR3 protein results from TCRdb running MiXCR on the multiplex PCR reads. The sample contains approximately 180,000 distinct CDR3 sequences, 25% to 40% of which appear only once. The specimen was axillary lymph node tissue. The source of these receptors is a female donor with breast cancer. Some clones in this sample may be carry-over from other donors' samples. Both conserved end residues are part of each CDR3. The order of the fields is V gene, clone size, D gene, J gene, CDR3 protein, CDR3 DNA. A D gene is named only where the DNA matches it firmly. Clone size, where shown, is once, few, many, or a class for clones that have expanded.

v_call: TRBV19
clone_size: many
d_call: TRBD1
j_call: TRBJ2-2
cdr3_aa: CASSIGHRGAGELFF
cdr3_nt: TGTGCCAGTAGTATAGGCCACAGGGGGGCCGGGGAGCTGTTTTTT

v_call: TRBV25-1
clone_size: many
d_call: .
j_call: TRBJ1-2
cdr3_aa: CASSEYKQGSYGYTF
cdr3_nt: TGTGCCAGCAGTGAATATAAACAGGGCAGCTATGGCTACACCTTC

v_call: TRBV5-8
clone_size: .
d_call: .
j_call: TRBJ2-4
cdr3_aa: CASSFPTLEIGNIQYF
cdr3_nt: TGTGCCAGCAGCTTCCCCACCCTGGAAATAGGAAACATTCAGTACTTC

v_call: TRBV6-6
clone_size: .
d_call: TRBD2
j_call: TRBJ2-2
cdr3_aa: CASSYSGLAVNTGELFF
cdr3_nt: TGTGCCAGCAGTTACTCGGGACTAGCGGTTAACACCGGGGAGCTGTTTTTT

v_call: TRBV29-1
clone_size: .
d_call: TRBD1
j_call: TRBJ2-1
cdr3_aa: CSARPGQSNEQFF
cdr3_nt: TGCAGCGCCCGCCCGGGACAGAGCAATGAGCAGTTCTTC

v_call: TRBV5-1
clone_size: .
d_call: TRBD1
j_call: TRBJ1-4
cdr3_aa: CASSLTFEGPDGTGGEKLFF
cdr3_nt: TGCGCCAGCAGCTTGACCTTTGAGGGTCCCGACGGGACAGGGGGGGAAAAACTGTTTTTT

v_call: TRBV7-6
clone_size: many
d_call: TRBD1
j_call: TRBJ1-6
cdr3_aa: CASSLDGTDSPLHF
cdr3_nt: TGTGCCAGCAGCTTAGATGGGACAGATTCACCCCTCCACTTT

v_call: TRBV29-1
clone_size: .
d_call: .
j_call: TRBJ1-4
cdr3_aa: CSVGEGRGEKLFF
cdr3_nt: TGCAGCGTTGGAGAGGGGCGGGGTGAAAAACTGTTTTTT

v_call: TRBV9
clone_size: .
d_call: .
j_call: TRBJ2-1
cdr3_aa: CASSLALINEQLF
cdr3_nt: TGCGCCAGCAGCTTGGCCTTAATCAATGAGCAACTCTTC

v_call: TRBV10-2
clone_size: .
d_call: TRBD1
j_call: TRBJ2-7
cdr3_aa: CASRDRGENEQYF
cdr3_nt: TGCGCCAGCAGGGACAGGGGGGAAAACGAGCAGTACTTC

v_call: TRBV9
clone_size: .
d_call: .
j_call: TRBJ1-1
cdr3_aa: CASSVKAENTEAFF
cdr3_nt: TGTGCCAGCAGCGTAAAGGCAGAGAACACTGAAGCTTTCTTT

v_call: TRBV9
clone_size: .
d_call: TRBD2
j_call: TRBJ2-5
cdr3_aa: CASRPGGGGRQETQYF
cdr3_nt: TGTGCCAGCAGACCGGGGGGGGGAGGACGGCAAGAGACCCAGTACTTC

v_call: TRBV13
clone_size: .
d_call: .
j_call: TRBJ1-2
cdr3_aa: CASDMGGRGWNGYTF
cdr3_nt: TGTGCCAGCGACATGGGAGGTAGGGGGTGGAATGGCTACACCTTC

v_call: TRBV30
clone_size: many
d_call: .
j_call: TRBJ1-4
cdr3_aa: CAWSVTRREKLFF
cdr3_nt: TGTGCCTGGAGTGTAACCCGACGAGAAAAACTGTTTTTT

v_call: TRBV19
clone_size: many
d_call: TRBD1
j_call: TRBJ1-2
cdr3_aa: CASLTGGSGGYGYTF
cdr3_nt: TGTGCCAGTTTAACAGGGGGCAGCGGTGGCTATGGCTACACCTTC

v_call: TRBV7-9
clone_size: many
d_call: .
j_call: TRBJ1-3
cdr3_aa: CAIQGSSGNTIYF
cdr3_nt: TGTGCCATTCAGGGGAGCTCTGGAAACACCATATATTTT

v_call: TRBV11-2
clone_size: many
d_call: TRBD1
j_call: TRBJ1-2
cdr3_aa: CASSPPDRGRTGYTF
cdr3_nt: TGTGCCAGCAGCCCCCCAGACAGGGGTCGAACTGGCTACACCTTC

v_call: TRBV5-1
clone_size: many
d_call: .
j_call: TRBJ2-3
cdr3_aa: CASSGQGGSTDTQYF
cdr3_nt: TGCGCCAGCAGCGGGCAGGGGGGCTCCACAGATACGCAGTATTTT

v_call: TRBV19
clone_size: many
d_call: .
j_call: TRBJ2-2
cdr3_aa: CASSFIRTGAGELFF
cdr3_nt: TGTGCCAGTAGTTTTATAAGAACGGGCGCCGGGGAGCTGTTTTTT

v_call: TRBV6-2/TRBV6-3
clone_size: .
d_call: .
j_call: TRBJ2-2
cdr3_aa: CASSLGVANTGELFF
cdr3_nt: TGTGCCAGCAGTTTAGGGGTCGCGAACACCGGGGAGCTGTTTTTT

v_call: TRBV28
clone_size: few
d_call: .
j_call: TRBJ2-1
cdr3_aa: CASSAGVSFWADNEQFF
cdr3_nt: TGTGCCAGCAGTGCCGGGGTCTCATTCTGGGCAGACAATGAGCAGTTCTTC

v_call: TRBV20-1
clone_size: .
d_call: TRBD1
j_call: TRBJ1-5
cdr3_aa: CSAKDRGAPQHF
cdr3_nt: TGCAGTGCTAAGGACAGGGGCGCACCCCAGCATTTT

v_call: TRBV12-3/TRBV12-4
clone_size: .
d_call: .
j_call: TRBJ2-6
cdr3_aa: CASSGGKGANVLTF
cdr3_nt: TGTGCCAGCAGTGGCGGTAAGGGCGCCAACGTCCTGACTTTC

v_call: TRBV3-1
clone_size: .
d_call: .
j_call: TRBJ2-7
cdr3_aa: CAISQVRGEQYF
cdr3_nt: TGTGCCATCAGCCAAGTTAGAGGCGAGCAGTACTTC

v_call: TRBV5-1
clone_size: many
d_call: TRBD1
j_call: TRBJ2-1
cdr3_aa: CASSKDRDGEQFF
cdr3_nt: TGCGCCAGCAGCAAGGACAGGGATGGCGAGCAGTTCTTC

v_call: TRBV7-9
clone_size: many
d_call: TRBD2
j_call: TRBJ2-3
cdr3_aa: CASSLSGRATDTQYF
cdr3_nt: TGTGCCAGCAGCTTAAGCGGGAGGGCCACAGATACGCAGTATTTT

v_call: TRBV30
clone_size: many
d_call: .
j_call: TRBJ2-7
cdr3_aa: CAWSLLARSYEQYF
cdr3_nt: TGTGCCTGGAGTCTCCTAGCGCGTTCCTACGAGCAGTACTTC

v_call: TRBV20-1
clone_size: .
d_call: TRBD1
j_call: TRBJ1-6
cdr3_aa: CSAVGQGGSPLHF
cdr3_nt: TGCAGTGCGGTGGGACAGGGGGGTTCACCCCTCCACTTT

v_call: TRBV6-6
clone_size: .
d_call: .
j_call: TRBJ2-5
cdr3_aa: CASSLRALRETQYF
cdr3_nt: TGTGCCAGCAGCCTGCGGGCCCTTCGAGAGACCCAGTACTTC

v_call: TRBV7-9
clone_size: .
d_call: TRBD1
j_call: TRBJ1-6
cdr3_aa: CASSFQTGNSPLHF
cdr3_nt: TGTGCCAGCAGCTTCCAGACAGGGAATTCACCCCTCCACTTT

v_call: TRBV11-1
clone_size: .
d_call: TRBD1
j_call: TRBJ2-7
cdr3_aa: CASSPKRLGQGPHEQYF
cdr3_nt: TGTGCCAGCAGCCCGAAGCGATTGGGACAGGGACCGCATGAGCAGTACTTC